The 27 T cell receptor beta chains below come from one sample, sequenced in a study of PD-L1 blockade in urothelial cancer. As for time point: pretreatment peripheral blood. Clones were sequenced by immunoSEQ multiplex PCR, and TCRdb holds only the in-frame ones, with some missing. The table shows under 60,000 clones, with about 81% occurring only once. The sequencing used PBMCs, collected around atezolizumab (anti-PD-L1) treatment. Every receptor here comes from a man between 65 and 85 years old with urothelial cancer.

The rearrangement joins TRBV27 to TRBJ2-7; 11 positions agree with TRBD1. V shed 5 bases, J shed 2 bases, and the junction held 5 bases outside the gene matches. Germline loops: CDR1 MNHEY, CDR2 SMNVEV (reference sequence). CDR3 length: 15 residues. The CDR3: CASSPGQGVPYEQYF. The CDR3 nucleotides read TGTGCCAGCAGTCCGGGACAGGGGGTGCCCTACGAGCAGTACTTC.

The chain is built from TRBV7-8 and TRBJ1-5; D is undetermined. The CDR3 has 15 residues. CDR1 and CDR2 from the germline V gene are SGHVS and FQNEAQ. With 1 base removed from V and 2 bases from J, the gap between germline ends came to 9 bases. The CDR3 region is CASSLGRARNQPQHF. The CDR3 DNA is TGTGCCAGCAGCTTAGGGCGGGCCCGCAATCAGCCCCAGCATTTT.

The rearrangement uses TRBV5-1 and TRBJ2-2; TRBD2 is a possible D gene (5 bases). V was clipped by 7 bases and J by 0 bases, with 10 bases between them. There are 14 residues in the CDR3. From germline, CDR1 is SGHRS and CDR2 YFSETQ. The CDR3: CASGEPANTGELFF. The CDR3 nucleotides read TGCGCCAGCGGGGAGCCAGCGAACACCGGGGAGCTGTTTTTT. Using reference TRBV5-1 and TRBJ2-2 for the parts outside the CDR3, the full variable domain is KAGVTQTPRYLIKTRGQQVTLSCSPISGHRSVSWYQQTPGQGLQFLFEYFSETQRNKGNFPGRFSGRQFSNSRSEMNVSTLELGDSALYLCASGEPANTGELFFGEGSRLTVL.

The chain links TRBV2 to TRBJ2-1, with TRBD2 identical over 8 bases. CDR3 length equals 11 residues. V trimming: 6 bases; J trimming: 11 bases; junction bases outside the gene matches: 3. Germline V lookup: CDR1 SNHLY, CDR2 FYNNEI. The CDR3 nucleotides are TGTGCCAGCAGGGGCGGGGGGAAGCAGTTCTTC. Amino acids: CASRGGGKQFF.

V usage is TRBV27 and J usage is TRBJ1-5, with D maybe TRBD1 (6 bases). The V end lost 2 bases, the J end lost 4 bases, and 12 bases lay between the germline ends. The CDR3 spans 15 residues. Germline V gene sequence: CDR1 MNHEY, CDR2 SMNVEV (reference sequence). The CDR3 here is CASSLIRGGNQPQHF. CDR3 sequence (DNA): TGTGCCAGCAGTTTAATCAGGGGCGGAAATCAGCCCCAGCATTTT.

V is TRBV9 and J is TRBJ2-1; 11 bases map to TRBD2. There are 15 residues in the CDR3. Unmatched junction bases numbered 7, after V lost 3 bases and J lost 8 bases. The germline gives CDR1 SGDLS, CDR2 YYNGEE. CDR3 coding DNA: TGTGCCAGCAGCGCACTAGCGGGAGTTCAGGATGAGCAGTTCTTC. Its translation is CASSALAGVQDEQFF.

The sample holds a few counts of this clone. The gene calls are TRBV29-1 and TRBJ1-1; D is uncertain. Germline V gives CDR1 SQVTM, CDR2 ANQGSEA. The CDR3 consists of 11 residues. The CDR3 coding sequence is TGCGGAGGGTCTTTAGACACTGAAGCTTTCTTT. Translating it yields CGGSLDTEAFF.

V usage is TRBV11-1 and J usage is TRBJ1-5; no reliable D call. V was cut by 1 base and J by 6 bases, with 7 bases left in between. This CDR3 is 13 amino acids long. Looked up from germline, CDR1 is SGHAT and CDR2 is FQDESV (reference sequence). In nucleotides, the CDR3 is TGTGCCAGCAGCTTAGGAGAGGGTCAGCCCCAGCATTTT. Translation gives CASSLGEGQPQHF. The variable domain in full, with the rest retrieved from reference TRBV11-1 and TRBJ1-5, is EAEVAQSPRYKITEKSQAVAFWCDPISGHATLYWYRQILGQGPELLVQFQDESVVDDSQLPKDRFSAERLKGVDSTLKIQPAELGDSAMYLCASSLGEGQPQHFGDGTRLSIL.

The V gene is TRBV10-3, the J gene TRBJ1-1; 8 bases are shared with TRBD1. Germline CDR1 ENHRY, CDR2 SYGVKD. The CDR3 sequence is 12 residues long. Unmatched junction bases numbered 8, after V lost 6 bases and J lost 11 bases. CDR3 DNA sequence: TGTGCCATCAGGGCGACAGGGGAGGATGCTTTCTTT. It codes for CAIRATGEDAFF.

The CDR3 protein is CASTLTGLSDEQYF. DNA of the CDR3: TGTGCCAGTACTCTAACAGGGTTGAGCGACGAGCAGTACTTC. V is TRBV28 and J is TRBJ2-7, with D perhaps TRBD1 (6 bases). Germline CDR1 and CDR2: MDHEN and SYDVKM. The CDR3 consists of 14 residues. Trimming left V 9 bases short and J 5 bases short, with 20 bases between.

CDR3 sequence: CAISGTGYEQYF. CDR3 DNA: TGTGCCATCAGTGGGACGGGGTACGAGCAGTACTTC. V and J are TRBV10-3 and TRBJ2-7; TRBD2 might be the D (5 bases). Trimming pared 4 bases from V and 4 bases from J, leaving 8 bases between. The CDR3 has 12 residues. The germline CDR1 and CDR2 sequences are ENHRY and SYGVKD.

V gene TRBV2 combines with J gene TRBJ2-5; D is undetermined. The CDR3 is 15 amino acids. V was shortened by 5 bases and J by 1 base, with 14 bases between the two germline ends. Per germline, CDR1 SNHLY and CDR2 FYNNEI. For the CDR3, the DNA is TGTGCCAGCAGTACCACATCGACTTTCCAAGAGACCCAGTACTTC. Translating gives CASSTTSTFQETQYF.

Only one count was recorded for this clone. The genes are TRBV5-1 and TRBJ2-1, with 10 bases matching TRBD2. The V segment lost 4 bases and the J segment 7 bases; nucleotides outside the gene matches: 14. The CDR3 is 17 residues long. Germline CDR1 SGHRS, CDR2 YFSETQ. The CDR3 here is CASSQIWLAGVGNEQFF. CDR3 nucleotide sequence: TGCGCCAGCAGCCAAATCTGGCTAGCGGGAGTTGGGAATGAGCAGTTCTTC.

There are a few counts of this clone. In DNA, the CDR3 is TGCGCCAGCAGCAAGGATACAGGGCACAATCAGCCCCAGCATTTT. Protein product: CASSKDTGHNQPQHF. V and J are TRBV5-1 and TRBJ1-5; a possible D gene is TRBD1 (6 bases). Germline V gene data show CDR1 as SGHRS and CDR2 as YFSETQ. V lost 4 bases and J 3 bases, leaving 14 bases between the germline ends. This CDR3 has 15 amino acids.

The chain recombines TRBV5-1 with TRBJ1-1; 8 bases agree with TRBD1. The trim removed 0 bases at V and 2 bases at J, leaving 9 bases unmatched. Germline V gene data show CDR1 as SGHRS and CDR2 as YFSETQ. The CDR3 totals 17 residues. The CDR3: CASSLASGQELNTEAFF. CDR3 in DNA: TGCGCCAGCAGCTTGGCCTCGGGACAGGAGCTCAACACTGAAGCTTTCTTT.

The chain recombines TRBV29-1 with TRBJ2-7, with no clear D. This CDR3 spans 11 amino acids. Germline CDR1 reads SQVTM; CDR2 reads ANQGSEA. Trimming shortened V by 6 bases and J by 7 bases, and 13 bases separated the two germline ends. Here the CDR3 DNA reads TGCAGCGTAGCAGACCAGAGGGAGCAGTACTTC. This gives the protein CSVADQREQYF.

The gene calls are TRBV6-1 and TRBJ2-3; 8 bases fit TRBD1. CDR3 size: 14 residues. Germline CDR1 is MNHNS and CDR2 is SASEGT. CDR3 bases: TGTGCGGGGGCAGGGGGCATATCCACAGATACGCAGTATTTT. Translating it yields CAGAGGISTDTQYF.

This chain joins TRBV7-2 and TRBJ2-7; D unresolved. CDR3 length: 14 amino acids. In germline, CDR1 is SGHTA, CDR2 FQGNSA. Trimming stripped 2 bases from V and 0 bases from J, with 8 bases between. The CDR3 spells CASSLMAGSYEQYF. The CDR3 DNA follows: TGTGCCAGCAGCTTAATGGCAGGCTCCTACGAGCAGTACTTC.

The V gene is TRBV5-1, the J gene TRBJ2-7, with D possibly being TRBD1 (5 bases). The CDR3 sequence is 16 residues long. The germline gives CDR1 SGHRS, CDR2 YFSETQ. V was pared by 3 bases and J by 2 bases, with 18 bases between. The CDR3 loop is CASSSEGVDRAYEQYF. The CDR3 nucleotides read TGCGCCAGCAGCTCGGAAGGAGTAGACAGAGCCTACGAGCAGTACTTC.

This clone was seen once. Other DNA sequences within the sample encode an identical CDR3. The genes are TRBV5-1 and TRBJ1-1, with unresolved D. V dropped 0 bases and J dropped 0 bases, with 6 bases sitting between them. Germline V lookup: CDR1 SGHRS, CDR2 YFSETQ. The CDR3 has 14 residues. The DNA for the CDR3 is TGCGCCAGCAGCTTGGGAGGCATGAACACTGAAGCTTTCTTT. Translating it yields CASSLGGMNTEAFF.

The chain joins TRBV28 to TRBJ1-3; TRBD1 is a possible D gene (6 bases). Germline V gives CDR1 MDHEN, CDR2 SYDVKM. The CDR3 is 14 amino acids. V lost 6 bases and J 3 bases, leaving 12 bases between the germline ends. The CDR3 loop is CASSSTGRGNTIYF. The CDR3, as DNA: TGTGCCAGCAGCTCGACAGGTCGTGGAAACACCATATATTTT. Full variable domain (missing parts from reference TRBV28 and TRBJ1-3): DVKVTQSSRYLVKRTGEKVFLECVQDMDHENMFWYRQDPGLGLRLIYFSYDVKMKEKGDIPEGYSVSREKKERFSLILESASTNQTSMYLCASSSTGRGNTIYFGEGSWLTVV.

The gene calls are TRBV5-4 and TRBJ1-6; no clear D gene. This CDR3 spans 15 amino acids. Germline V lookup: CDR1 SGHNT, CDR2 YYREEE (reference sequence). The V and J ends lost 0 bases and 5 bases respectively, with 9 bases between them. The CDR3 loop is CASSLERDNNSPLHF. CDR3 DNA: TGTGCCAGCAGCTTGGAGAGGGATAATAATTCACCCCTCCACTTT.

CDR3 bases: TGTGCCTCGGGGTTATTGAACACTGAAGCTTTCTTT. Its protein is CASGLLNTEAFF. The chain carries TRBV19 and TRBJ1-1; D unclear. The V gene's germline CDR1 is LNHDA and CDR2 SQIVND (reference sequence). This CDR3 is 12 amino acids long. V was shortened by 11 bases and J by 0 bases, with 10 bases between the two germline ends.

V gene TRBV5-4 combines with J gene TRBJ2-7; 12 bases match TRBD2. This CDR3 contains 18 residues. The J segment lost 3 bases and the V segment lost 2 bases, leaving 12 bases of the junction unmatched. Germline CDR1 is SGHNT and CDR2 is YYREEE (reference sequence). CDR3 amino acids: CASSLGLAGGSTRYEQYF. CDR3 coding DNA: TGTGCCAGCAGCTTAGGGCTAGCGGGAGGGTCTACGCGCTACGAGCAGTACTTC.

In the case of this clone: A read error may produce the germline difference seen at one junction end. The gene calls are TRBV27 and TRBJ2-7, with 8 nucleotides matching TRBD2. This CDR3 region has 15 residues. Looked up from germline, CDR1 is MNHEY and CDR2 is SMNVEV (reference sequence). The CDR3 DNA is TGTACCAGCAGTTTCCAAGCGGGGGAGTCCTACGAGCAGTACTTC. The encoded protein is CTSSFQAGESYEQYF.

This rearrangement joins TRBV13 to TRBJ2-5; 7 positions agree with TRBD1. V lost 8 bases, J lost 4 bases, and 13 bases stayed unmatched. Germline values: CDR1 PRHDT, CDR2 FYEKMQ (reference sequence). The CDR3 consists of 15 residues. Written as DNA, the CDR3 is TGTGCCAGCCGCAATCCAACAGGGGAAGGAGAGACCCAGTACTTC. Its protein is CASRNPTGEGETQYF.

V is TRBV5-1 and J is TRBJ1-2, with TRBD1 matching 7 bases. V gave up 2 bases and J gave up 6 bases; unmatched junction bases: 1. CDR1 and CDR2 from the germline V gene are SGHRS and YFSETQ. The CDR3 runs to 12 residues. CDR3 loop: CASSLDRDGYTF. The CDR3 bases are TGCGCCAGCAGCTTAGACAGGGATGGCTACACCTTC.